The next 15 T cell receptor beta chains were all read from a single sample in a study of T cell repertoires in cytomegalovirus infection (dated by TCRdb to about 2019). These receptors' targets are unknown. Per the publication, the treatment or condition label means: in vitro stimulation with specific CMV peptide epitopes to enrich CMV-specific T cells. Sequencing took place on an Illumina HiSeq 1500. Starting from the raw public reads, TCRdb applied fastp trimming at Q25, assembled clones with MiXCR and retained in-frame beta chains. Records with the same CDR3 protein are collapsed into one entry carrying the most frequent genes and DNA. The sample yields 90,000 to 110,000 distinct CDR3 sequences; around 28% were counted once. The ten largest clonotypes hold about 81% of the sample. The source was CD8+ T cells from cultured PBMCs, collected from culture after CMV antigen stimulation. All receptors come from a human donor in good health (CMV status not recorded). Some clones in this sample may be carry-over from other donors' samples.

This clonotype appeared a single time. The chain recombines TRBV2 with TRBJ2-2; D remains ambiguous. CDR3 length: 16 residues. Looked up from germline, CDR1 is SNHLY and CDR2 is FYNNEI. The V end was cut by 4 bases, the J end by 2 bases, with 14 bases between. CDR3 amino acids: CASSVHWTGNTGELFF. In DNA form, the CDR3 reads TGTGCCAGCAGTGTTCACTGGACGGGTAACACCGGGGAGCTGTTTTTT.

This clonotype was detected many times. The chain employs TRBV7-2 and TRBJ2-3; D is possibly TRBD2 (6 bases). This CDR3 has 13 residues. V shed 5 bases and J shed 10 bases, with 16 bases lying between them. Germline assignment: CDR1 SGHTA and CDR2 FQGNSA. CDR3 bases: TGTGCCAGCAGCGCGACTAGGTTCCACGCGCAGTATTTT. The encoded protein is CASSATRFHAQYF.

The V and J genes are TRBV9 and TRBJ1-4; no clear D. Germline V CDR1 and CDR2: SGDLS, YYNGEE. The CDR3 is made up of 15 amino acids. The V end was cut by 0 bases, the J end by 7 bases, with 13 bases between. In nucleotides, the CDR3 is TGTGCCAGCAGCGTAGCGGGTGGCGGTGGTGAAAAACTGTTTTTT. Translating gives CASSVAGGGGEKLFF.

The chain links TRBV19 to TRBJ1-6; 7 nucleotides line up with TRBD1. This CDR3 contains 13 residues. V dropped 4 bases and J dropped 7; count of bases not matched to a gene: 1. Germline V gene data show CDR1 as LNHDA and CDR2 as SQIVND (reference sequence). This CDR3 reads CASSTQGNSPLHF. DNA for the CDR3: TGTGCCAGTAGTACACAGGGGAATTCACCCCTCCACTTT.

This clonotype was detected a few times. The chain has TRBV28 and TRBJ2-6, with D possibly matching TRBD1 (5 bases). The germline gives CDR1 MDHEN, CDR2 SYDVKM. CDR3 size: 16 residues. V was trimmed by 3 bases and J by 0 bases, leaving 9 bases between them. CDR3 sequence reads: CASSFVDSSGANVLTF. For the CDR3, the DNA is TGTGCCAGCAGTTTTGTTGACAGCTCTGGGGCCAACGTCCTGACTTTC.

The rearrangement links TRBV19 to TRBJ2-1; TRBD1 agrees at 9 bases. Germline CDR1 is LNHDA and CDR2 is SQIVND (reference sequence). The CDR3 length is 18 residues. The V and J ends lost 1 base and 3 bases, in that order; junction bases with no gene match: 10. The CDR3 loop is CASSIASGQGYFYNEQFF. Written as DNA, the CDR3 is TGTGCCAGTAGTATAGCCTCCGGACAGGGGTATTTCTACAATGAGCAGTTCTTC.

The sample holds a few counts of this clonotype. The chain is built from TRBV24-1 and TRBJ2-5; D perhaps matches TRBD2 (6 bases). The V end was cut by 5 bases, the J end by 4 bases, with 19 bases between. Germline loops: CDR1 KGHDR, CDR2 SFDVKD. The CDR3 sequence is 16 residues long. This chain's CDR3 is CATSAIGEASGETQYF. CDR3 DNA sequence: TGTGCCACCAGTGCTATTGGGGAGGCGTCAGGAGAGACCCAGTACTTC.

The V call is TRBV24-1, the J call TRBJ2-5; D is uncertain. CDR3 size: 12 residues. V lost 3 bases, J lost 1 base, and 2 bases lay in between. Germline CDR1 and CDR2: KGHDR and SFDVKD. CDR3 residues: CATSDLQETQYF. The CDR3 DNA reads as TGTGCCACCAGTGATCTCCAAGAGACCCAGTACTTC.

This chain connects TRBV2 to TRBJ1-1; 8 bases are a match to TRBD1. CDR1 SNHLY and CDR2 FYNNEI come from the germline V gene. V trimming: 8 bases; J trimming: 5 bases; junction bases outside the gene matches: 19. This CDR3 has 17 amino acids. The CDR3 loop reads CASPAPEGRGPGTEAFF. CDR3 nucleotides: TGTGCCAGCCCGGCACCGGAAGGCAGGGGGCCAGGGACTGAAGCTTTCTTT.

This clonotype was observed a handful of times. CDR3 loop: CASSPGWGNRGDEKLFF. The CDR3 region has the DNA TGTGCCAGCAGCCCCGGCTGGGGGAATCGGGGAGATGAAAAACTGTTTTTT. This rearrangement joins TRBV7-9 to TRBJ1-4, with D perhaps matching TRBD1 (5 bases). Germline CDR1 is SEHNR and CDR2 is FQNEAQ (reference sequence). V was trimmed by 5 bases and J by 6 bases, leaving 22 bases between them. The CDR3 covers 17 residues.

The gene calls are TRBV14 and TRBJ1-2, with 7 positions matching TRBD1. Germline lookup yields CDR1 SGHDN and CDR2 FVKESK. J lost 0 bases, V lost 2 bases, and 6 bases had no gene match. This CDR3 has 16 amino acids. In nucleotides, the CDR3 is TGTGCCAGCAGCCAAATTTCAGGGGGGCCTAACTATGGCTACACCTTC. This translates into CASSQISGGPNYGYTF.

This chain joins TRBV5-4 and TRBJ2-7, with TRBD2 matching over 10 bases. Germline lookup yields CDR1 SGHNT and CDR2 YYREEE (reference sequence). The CDR3 length is 14 residues. After removal of 2 bases from V and 4 bases from J, the junction contained 3 bases not matched to a gene. The DNA of the CDR3 is TGTGCCAGCAGCTTTGCAGCGGGGGGGTACGAGCAGTACTTC. Its translation: CASSFAAGGYEQYF.

This clonotype appeared a few times. V usage is TRBV12-3 or TRBV12-4 and J usage is TRBJ2-7; 8 positions agree with TRBD1. This CDR3 region has 16 residues. J gave up 4 bases and V 0 bases, and 8 bases lay outside the gene matches. CDR3 loop: CASSLARTGKRYEQYF. Written as DNA, the CDR3 is TGTGCCAGCAGTTTAGCGCGGACAGGGAAGCGTTACGAGCAGTACTTC.

The J gene is TRBJ2-5, the V gene TRBV19, with D possibly called TRBD1 or TRBD2 (5 bases each). The CDR3 runs 13 residues. V lost 4 bases and J lost 0, with 6 bases in between. From germline, CDR1 is LNHDA and CDR2 SQIVND (reference sequence). CDR3 region: CASSTGHQETQYF. The CDR3 nucleotides are TGTGCCAGTAGTACGGGACACCAAGAGACCCAGTACTTC.

This clonotype was found a few times. For the CDR3, the DNA is TGTGCCAGCAGTTTAGGGGCCATCTACGAGCAGTACTTC. It encodes CASSLGAIYEQYF. The chain combines TRBV12-3 or TRBV12-4 with TRBJ2-7; D ambiguous. V was clipped by 1 base and J by 3 bases, with 7 bases between them. The CDR3 is 13 amino acids.